This T cell receptor (beta chain) was retrieved from a study of blood T cell repertoires in COVID-19 (TCRdb year 2020). In terms of the full investigation: Samples covering the acute and convalescent phases of COVID-19 were provided by collaborators in the United States, Italy and Spain. The samples were drawn from two sources: the first 160 participants of the ongoing ImmuneRACE study, and 1,200 or so subjects contributed by 6 global collaborators. Subjects who had been exposed to COVID-19, were actively infected with it, or had recovered from it provided the deeply sampled blood TCRbeta repertoires that made up the dataset. The repertoires were released in a freely available public database intended as a resource for research on the immune response to SARS-CoV-2. Where HLA class I and class II types were available, the types were taken from metadata supplied by the sample provider, not from assay-based typing. The material from the prospective study consisted of cDNA or gDNA derived from T cells, B-cell-depleted T cells, or PBMCs. Sample metadata almost always included a de-identified subject ID, COVID-19 status, age in years and sex.

The collaborating institutions used their own protocols to collect whole blood in K2EDTA tubes. For TCRbeta analysis, collaborator samples were shipped as frozen whole blood, as isolated PBMCs, or as DNA extracted from either sample type. The immunoSEQ Assay, a bias-controlled multiplex PCR, was used to amplify TCRbeta CDR3 regions from genomic DNA. The study's own analysis went as follows. The number of nucleated cells in each sample was estimated by amplification of reference gene primers within the assay. To quantify the absolute abundance of each unique TCRbeta CDR3 rearrangement, sequence reads were collapsed and filtered. For each sample, productive Simpson clonality was calculated as the square root of Simpson's diversity index over productive rearrangements. TCRdb obtained this table from immuneACCESS and retained in-frame rearrangements with V and J assigned. These tables miss some clones; where compared with another copy, unresolved V genes account for less than half of the shortfall, and the remainder is unexplained. V, J and clone size are taken as reported in that table, and D and trimming were inferred from the DNA itself. A total of 300,000 to 450,000 clones appear in this sample, roughly 85% of them only once. The ten largest make up around 3.4% of the sample.

Details on this clone: Its antigen has not been determined. No base quality information exists; no much larger clone differs at one position.

What the authors observed across the whole study: The amount of clinical and demographic metadata varied by source and participant and was provided uncurated.

Trimming leaves V shorter by 4 bases and J shorter by 1 base, with the junction holding 5 bases beyond the gene matches. From cysteine to phenylalanine, the CDR3 is 15 amino acids long. The kept DNA is CDR3 alone, 45 bases in frame from the first base. For CDR1 and CDR2, the germline V gene lists SGHDT and YYEEEE. The material sequenced was peripheral blood. The TCR sequence derives from a woman between 18 and 29 years old with acute or convalescent COVID-19. The V gene is TRBV5-6 and the J gene is TRBJ1-3; the junction holds 7 bases that match TRBD1. The DNA sequence is given as TGTGCCAGCAGCCCACGACAGGGATCTGGAAACACCATATATTTT. This encodes CASSPRQGSGNTIYF.